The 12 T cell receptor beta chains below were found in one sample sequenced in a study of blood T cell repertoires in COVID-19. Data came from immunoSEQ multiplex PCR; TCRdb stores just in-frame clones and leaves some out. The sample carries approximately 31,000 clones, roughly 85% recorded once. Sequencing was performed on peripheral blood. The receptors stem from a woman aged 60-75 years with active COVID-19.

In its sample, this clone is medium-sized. The CDR3 bases are TGTGCCAGCAGTTCCACTGGCGGGGGCGTGACCGGGGAGCTGTTTTTT. Its translation is CASSSTGGGVTGELFF. The chain has TRBV27 and TRBJ2-2; maybe TRBD2 (7 bases). The CDR3 is 16 residues long. Between the trimmed V and J ends, which lost 4 bases and 5 bases, there was a span of 17 bases. Germline V lookup: CDR1 MNHEY, CDR2 SMNVEV (reference sequence).

The CDR3 DNA sequence: TGTGCCAGTAGAGAGACCGGGACAGGGATTTACGAGCAGTACTTC. This translates into CASRETGTGIYEQYF. The chain is built from TRBV6-5 and TRBJ2-7, with 9 bases fitting TRBD1. The V gene's germline CDR1 is MNHEY and CDR2 SVGAGI. Germline trimming cut 9 bases from V and 4 bases from J; bases unmatched to any gene: 13. This CDR3 is built from 15 residues.

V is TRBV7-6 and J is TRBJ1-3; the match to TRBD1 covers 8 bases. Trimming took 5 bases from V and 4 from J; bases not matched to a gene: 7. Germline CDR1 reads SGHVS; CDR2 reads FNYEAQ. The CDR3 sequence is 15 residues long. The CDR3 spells CASSPNRDRGNTIYF. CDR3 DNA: TGTGCCAGCAGCCCGAACCGGGACAGGGGAAACACCATATATTTT.

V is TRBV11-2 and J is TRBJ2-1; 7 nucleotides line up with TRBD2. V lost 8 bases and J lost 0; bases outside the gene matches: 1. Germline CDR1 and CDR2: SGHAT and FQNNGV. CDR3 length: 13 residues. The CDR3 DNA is TGTGCCAGCGGGGGGGTCTCCTACAATGAGCAGTTCTTC. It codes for CASGGVSYNEQFF.

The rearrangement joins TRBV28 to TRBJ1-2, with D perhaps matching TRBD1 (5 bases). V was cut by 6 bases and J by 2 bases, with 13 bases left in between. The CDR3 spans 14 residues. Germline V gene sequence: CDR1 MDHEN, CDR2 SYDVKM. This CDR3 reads CASRGGSWNYGYTF. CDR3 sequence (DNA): TGTGCCAGCAGGGGGGGGTCATGGAACTATGGCTACACCTTC.

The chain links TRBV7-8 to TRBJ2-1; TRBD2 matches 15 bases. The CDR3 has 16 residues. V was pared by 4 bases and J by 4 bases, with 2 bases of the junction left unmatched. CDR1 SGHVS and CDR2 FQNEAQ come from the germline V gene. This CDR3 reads CASSSGLAGGYNEQFF. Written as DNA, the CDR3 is TGTGCCAGCAGCTCGGGACTAGCGGGGGGTTACAATGAGCAGTTCTTC.

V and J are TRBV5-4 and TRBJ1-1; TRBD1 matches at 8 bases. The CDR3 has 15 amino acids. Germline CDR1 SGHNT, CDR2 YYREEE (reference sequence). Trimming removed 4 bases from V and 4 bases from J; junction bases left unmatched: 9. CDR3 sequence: CASSIDRGRFTEAFF. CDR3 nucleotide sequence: TGTGCCAGCAGCATAGACAGGGGTCGGTTCACTGAAGCTTTCTTT.

The CDR3 DNA reads as TGTGCCAGCAGCCAAGTTAGAAGCACCGGGGAGCTGTTTTTT. This encodes CASSQVRSTGELFF. V usage is TRBV14 and J usage is TRBJ2-2, with D uncertain. The CDR3 loop spans 14 amino acids. In germline, CDR1 is SGHDN, CDR2 FVKESK. V was cut by 1 base and J by 4 bases, with 7 bases left in between.

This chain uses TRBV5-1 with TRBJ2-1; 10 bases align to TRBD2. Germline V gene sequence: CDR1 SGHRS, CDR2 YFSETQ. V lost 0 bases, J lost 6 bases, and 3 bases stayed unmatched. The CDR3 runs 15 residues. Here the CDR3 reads CASSLGASGSNEQFF. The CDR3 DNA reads TGCGCCAGCAGCTTGGGGGCTAGCGGGAGCAATGAGCAGTTCTTC.

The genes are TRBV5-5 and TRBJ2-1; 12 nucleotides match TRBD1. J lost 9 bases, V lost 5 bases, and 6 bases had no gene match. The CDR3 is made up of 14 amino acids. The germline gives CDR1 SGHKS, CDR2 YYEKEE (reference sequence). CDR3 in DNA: TGTGCCAGCAGAACGGGACAGGGGGCCGGTGAGCAGTTCTTC. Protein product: CASRTGQGAGEQFF.

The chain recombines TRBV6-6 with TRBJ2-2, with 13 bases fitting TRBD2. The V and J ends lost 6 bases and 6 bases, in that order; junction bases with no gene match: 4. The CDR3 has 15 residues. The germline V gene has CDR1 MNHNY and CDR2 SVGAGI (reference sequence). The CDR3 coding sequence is TGTGCCAGCAGACCGACTAGCGGGAGGTCCGGGGAGCTGTTTTTT. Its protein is CASRPTSGRSGELFF.

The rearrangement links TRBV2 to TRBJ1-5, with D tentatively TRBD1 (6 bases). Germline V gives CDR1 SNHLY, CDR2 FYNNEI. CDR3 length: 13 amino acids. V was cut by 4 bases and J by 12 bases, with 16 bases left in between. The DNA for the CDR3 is TGTGCCAGCAGTGTGCGGGGGCCTAGTCTCCAGCATTTT. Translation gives CASSVRGPSLQHF.